The 13 T cell receptor beta chains given below trace back to one sample, sequenced in a study of OX40 agonist ivuxolimab in advanced cancers. Repertoires were generated with immunoSEQ multiplex PCR, while TCRdb's copy carries only in-frame clones and drops some. Of 50,000 to 75,000 clones listed, 80% to 90% are singletons. The sequenced sample was CD4+ or CD8+ T cells sorted from blood, obtained in a trial of the OX40 agonist ivuxolimab. All receptors come from an adult with an advanced solid tumor such as melanoma, head and neck, liver or kidney cancer.

The J gene is TRBJ1-1, the V gene TRBV5-8; D is possibly TRBD1 (6 bases). Between the trimmed V and J ends, which lost 2 bases and 5 bases, there was a span of 19 bases. Germline assignment: CDR1 SGHTS and CDR2 YDEGEE. The CDR3 sequence is 16 residues long. CDR3 sequence (DNA): TGTGCCAGCAGCTTTGGGGGGGGGCAGAGATTAACTGAAGCTTTCTTT. It is translated as CASSFGGGQRLTEAFF.

In its sample, this clone ranks as medium-sized. This chain joins TRBV30 and TRBJ1-5, with TRBD1 matching 7 bases. The germline V gene encodes CDR1 GTSNPN and CDR2 SVGIG (reference sequence). CDR3 size: 15 residues. The V segment lost 3 bases and the J segment 0 bases; nucleotides outside the gene matches: 5. CDR3 region: CAWSTGDNSNQPQHF. DNA for the CDR3: TGTGCCTGGAGCACAGGGGACAATAGCAATCAGCCCCAGCATTTT.

The chain couples TRBV19 to TRBJ2-3; D is unclear. CDR3 size: 14 residues. From germline, CDR1 is LNHDA and CDR2 SQIVND (reference sequence). Trimming shortened V by 5 bases and J by 5 bases, and 14 bases separated the two germline ends. CDR3 loop: CASSSPTTGDTQYF. The DNA of the CDR3 is TGTGCCAGTAGTTCACCAACTACCGGAGATACGCAGTATTTT.

The chain recombines TRBV29-1 with TRBJ2-4; TRBD1 aligns across 7 bases. The ends lost 1 base at V and 0 bases at J; junction bases unmatched: 12. The CDR3 is 18 amino acids. Germline V CDR1 and CDR2: SQVTM, ANQGSEA. This CDR3 is CSVEGRAGGVLAKNIQYF. CDR3 DNA: TGCAGCGTTGAAGGGAGAGCAGGGGGAGTCCTAGCCAAAAACATTCAGTACTTC.

This chain uses TRBV19 with TRBJ1-6, with D possibly matching TRBD1 (5 bases). V was clipped by 6 bases and J by 6 bases, with 9 bases between them. CDR1 LNHDA and CDR2 SQIVND come from the germline V gene (reference sequence). The CDR3 length is 13 residues. As DNA, the CDR3 is TGTGCCAGTAGAGACAGCCTTAATTCACCCCTCCACTTT. This encodes CASRDSLNSPLHF.

This clone has only one observation. The gene calls are TRBV5-6 and TRBJ2-7, with TRBD2 identical over 15 bases. With 5 bases clipped from V and 4 bases from J, the junction kept 7 bases outside the gene matches. Germline V gene lookup returns CDR1 SGHDT and CDR2 YYEEEE. The CDR3 is 16 residues long. The CDR3 sequence: CASRAGLAGGGYEQYF. The CDR3 nucleotides are TGTGCCAGCAGGGCGGGACTAGCGGGAGGCGGGTACGAGCAGTACTTC.

The chain couples TRBV6-6 to TRBJ2-1, with TRBD2 as a possible D gene (6 bases). The CDR3 is 14 residues long. The V and J ends lost 6 bases and 10 bases respectively, with 19 bases between them. In germline, CDR1 is MNHNY, CDR2 SVGAGI (reference sequence). The DNA for the CDR3 is TGTGCCAGCAGACCGACTAGTTTTTCCCGGGAGCAGTTCTTC. Protein sequence: CASRPTSFSREQFF.

This clone is a singleton in its sample. The gene calls are TRBV28 and TRBJ1-6; 8 nucleotides align to TRBD1. The junction had 13 bases not matched to a gene; V was cut back by 7 bases and J by 5 bases. The germline V gene has CDR1 MDHEN and CDR2 SYDVKM. This CDR3 region has 17 residues. This CDR3 reads CASTSGGTVGHNSPLHF. The CDR3, as DNA: TGTGCCAGCACCTCAGGGGGCACAGTCGGACATAATTCACCCCTCCACTTT.

The genes are TRBV28 and TRBJ1-4; no clear D gene. Germline V gene sequence: CDR1 MDHEN, CDR2 SYDVKM. Between the trimmed V and J ends, which lost 6 bases and 0 bases, there was a span of 8 bases. This CDR3 is built from 14 residues. CDR3 nucleotides: TGTGCCAGCAGGGAGCCTGCAACTAATGAAAAACTGTTTTTT. Translating it yields CASREPATNEKLFF.

V is TRBV27 and J is TRBJ2-1; 11 nucleotides match TRBD2. Per the germline V gene, CDR1 is MNHEY and CDR2 is SMNVEV (reference sequence). V shed 3 bases and J 8 bases; nucleotides not matched to a gene: 9. The CDR3 totals 16 residues. The CDR3 nucleotides are TGTGCCAGCAGTTTCGGAGTAGCGGGGGGGCAGCATGAGCAGTTCTTC. This codes for CASSFGVAGGQHEQFF.

The chain couples TRBV11-1 to TRBJ2-7, with a possible D match to TRBD1 (5 bases). Germline V gene data show CDR1 as SGHAT and CDR2 as FQDESV (reference sequence). V was trimmed by 1 base and J by 1 base, leaving 8 bases between them. This CDR3 has 14 amino acids. CDR3 nucleotide sequence: TGTGCCAGCAGCTTAGGTCGACAGTCCTACGAGCAGTACTTC. It yields the protein CASSLGRQSYEQYF.

This chain uses TRBV29-1 with TRBJ2-1, with D perhaps TRBD1 or TRBD2 (6 bases each). Trimming took 5 bases from V and 0 from J, leaving 14 bases between them. The CDR3 is made up of 15 amino acids. Germline assignment: CDR1 SQVTM and CDR2 ANQGSEA. Here the CDR3 reads CSVWTGGSSYNEQFF. In DNA, the CDR3 is TGCAGCGTTTGGACCGGGGGCAGCTCCTACAATGAGCAGTTCTTC.

This sequence joins TRBV6-5 and TRBJ1-1; TRBD1 might be the D (5 bases). Per the germline V gene, CDR1 is MNHEY and CDR2 is SVGAGI. V lost 5 bases, J lost 8 bases, and 21 bases lay in between. The CDR3 spans 15 residues. The CDR3 region is CASSPPGRTFTEAFF. For the CDR3, the DNA is TGTGCCAGCAGTCCGCCGGGACGGACTTTTACCGAAGCTTTCTTT.